Listed below are T cell receptor beta chains from one sample, sequenced in a study of blood T cell repertoires in COVID-19. The method was immunoSEQ multiplex PCR; TCRdb's version includes in-frame clones alone and lacks a portion of them. Of 65,000 to 80,000 clones listed, more than 75% are singletons. The specimen was peripheral blood. The source is a human donor in a cohort sampled during active COVID-19. CDR3s leave out the opening cysteine and the closing phenylalanine or tryptophan.

J,V,CDR3
TRBJ1-2,TRBV28,ASTTGGGYGYT
TRBJ2-2,TRBV19,ASQGVTGELF
TRBJ2-1,TRBV15,ATSRVAGDYNEQF
TRBJ2-2,TRBV6-5,ASSYATMNTGELF
TRBJ2-2,TRBV15,ATSPGGRTGWIGELF
TRBJ1-6,TRBV23-1,ASRRDAYNSPLH
TRBJ2-3,TRBV18,ASSPRLAGSTDTQY
TRBJ1-2,TRBV3-1/TRBV3-2,ATQGLLGYT
TRBJ1-5,TRBV19,ASSPLSGQRYSNQPQH
TRBJ2-3,TRBV7-9,ASSRRTGGRSDTQY
TRBJ2-7,TRBV2,ASSYEYSEQY
TRBJ1-2,TRBV28,ASSPGINYGYT
TRBJ2-7,TRBV6-5,ASSSPADRGHEQY
TRBJ1-5,TRBV20-1,SATIGVPQH
TRBJ2-3,TRBV4-1,ASSQEWRDTDTQY
TRBJ1-6,TRBV7-9,ASSRPGQGNSPLH
TRBJ1-2,TRBV4-2,ASSPTNYGYT
TRBJ1-6,TRBV27,ASSPSTYNSPLH
TRBJ2-2,TRBV7-9,ASSKPRSREVEELF
TRBJ2-2,TRBV30,AWIGWAPHTGTNTGELF
TRBJ1-1,TRBV20-1,SASRDTEAF
TRBJ2-3,TRBV11-2,ASSRSSAGGTDTQY
TRBJ1-1,TRBV28,ASSSLQGARTEAF
TRBJ1-1,TRBV6-5,ASSDQGTEAF
TRBJ2-4,TRBV5-1,ASSIDGQRDIQY
TRBJ2-5,TRBV6-2/TRBV6-3,ASSRLASGETQY
TRBJ2-5,TRBV5-4,ASSLGSGIPETQY
TRBJ2-1,TRBV28,ASRPPAGQGYDEQF
TRBJ1-1,TRBV9,ASSDRQGEAF
TRBJ2-7,TRBV9,ASSLYGGGIEQY
TRBJ1-1,TRBV7-6,ASSLVDYLNTEAF
TRBJ2-5,TRBV4-2,ASSQEGGEETQY
TRBJ1-2,TRBV14,ASSQADRAHYGYT
TRBJ1-1,TRBV28,ASRGPGQTNTEAF
TRBJ2-3,TRBV5-6,ASSLGQGNPDTQY
TRBJ2-4,TRBV28,ASSLGQSVAKNIQY
TRBJ2-5,TRBV7-2,ASSLDAGETQY
TRBJ2-7,TRBV29-1,SVESSPGEQY
TRBJ1-1,TRBV3-1/TRBV3-2,ASSLQGNEAF
TRBJ2-7,TRBV5-1,ASSSDSYSYEQY
TRBJ2-5,TRBV2,AIRDYRETQY
TRBJ2-6,TRBV9,ASSGTGDSGANVLT
TRBJ2-3,TRBV19,ASSILGLALTDTQY
TRBJ2-1,TRBV28,ASSFPGGEQF
TRBJ2-7,TRBV6-1,ASSDRVGEQY
TRBJ1-2,TRBV15,ATSRDKILNYGYT
TRBJ1-1,TRBV2,ASSAGFVAF
TRBJ2-7,TRBV4-1,ASSQVHGSSYEQY
TRBJ2-1,TRBV7-2,ASSLAGLATQF
TRBJ1-2,TRBV19,ASSPQRRVRVGYT
TRBJ1-2,TRBV7-9,ASSLEGGSGYT
TRBJ1-5,TRBV7-9,ASSLALGDRGLGGPQH
TRBJ1-1,TRBV18,ASSLGTGYMNTEAF
TRBJ2-5,TRBV14,ASSPGGGPGAQY
TRBJ2-5,TRBV12-3/TRBV12-4,ASSLGQKETQY
TRBJ2-7,TRBV6-6,ASSYSGAPAYEQY